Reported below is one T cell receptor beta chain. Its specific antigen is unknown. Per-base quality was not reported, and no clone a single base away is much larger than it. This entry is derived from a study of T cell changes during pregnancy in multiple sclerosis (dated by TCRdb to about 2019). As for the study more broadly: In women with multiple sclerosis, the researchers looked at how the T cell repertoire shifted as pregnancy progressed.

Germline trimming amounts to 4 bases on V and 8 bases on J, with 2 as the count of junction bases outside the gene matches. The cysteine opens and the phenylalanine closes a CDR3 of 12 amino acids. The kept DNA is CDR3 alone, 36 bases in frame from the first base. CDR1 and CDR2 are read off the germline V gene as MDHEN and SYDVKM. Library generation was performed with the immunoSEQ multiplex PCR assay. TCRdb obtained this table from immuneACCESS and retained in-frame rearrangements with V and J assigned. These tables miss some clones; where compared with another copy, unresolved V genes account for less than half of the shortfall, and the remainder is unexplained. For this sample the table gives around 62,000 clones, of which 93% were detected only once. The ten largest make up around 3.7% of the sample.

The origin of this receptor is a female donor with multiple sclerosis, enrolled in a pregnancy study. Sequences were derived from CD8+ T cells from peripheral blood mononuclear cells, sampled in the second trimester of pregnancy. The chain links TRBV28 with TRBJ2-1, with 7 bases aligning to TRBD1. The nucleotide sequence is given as TGTGCCAGCAGTTCGACAGGGTATGAGCAGTTCTTC. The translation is CASSSTGYEQFF.